The present entry profiles one T cell receptor beta chain with its context. Constant-region reverse primers amplified full-length variable regions, followed by semi-nested Nested Universal Primer A PCR. One entry per CDR3 protein, called by TCRdb with MiXCR from the 5' RACE reads. The sample comprises about 9,800 distinct CDR3 sequences, approximately 24% of which are singletons, and 3% to 3.5% rests with the top ten. Tregs were sorted as CD4+CD25+CD127-/low cells. V gave up 0 bases and J gave up 5 bases; unmatched junction bases: 16. This CDR3 has 19 amino acids. Per the germline V gene, CDR1 is SGDLS and CDR2 is YYNGEE.

The rearrangement links TRBV9 to TRBJ2-7; 11 bases map to TRBD2. Source material: Tregs sorted from blood. This sequence originates from a female donor with breast cancer. DNA of the CDR3: TGTGCCAGCAGCGTAGGTGATAGGCTAGCGGGAGGTTTTTCCCACGAGCAGTACTTC. Translated, it gives CASSVGDRLAGGFSHEQYF.